This entry lists 12 T cell receptor beta chains sequenced from one sample in a study of CDR3 diversity in severe acne. TCRdb passed the PCR reads through MiXCR, listing each CDR3 protein once. The sample yields under 95,000 distinct CDR3 sequences, over 45% seen once. Sequenced material: blood. These TCRs come from a male donor in good health, serving as a control.

The V call is TRBV7-9, the J call TRBJ1-5, with a possible D match to TRBD1 (5 bases). Germline CDR1 and CDR2: SEHNR and FQNEAQ (reference sequence). This CDR3 is built from 15 residues. Trimming took 5 bases from V and 4 from J, leaving 15 bases between them. The CDR3 protein is CASSPPGGRNQPQHF. In DNA form, the CDR3 reads TGTGCCAGCAGCCCCCCGGGGGGTCGGAATCAGCCCCAGCATTTT.

The sample holds a few counts of this clonotype. The chain links TRBV7-2 to TRBJ2-7, with D perhaps being TRBD1 or TRBD2 (5 bases each). The CDR3 extends over 13 amino acids. CDR1 and CDR2 (germline): SGHTA, FQGNSA. The V and J ends lost 1 base and 5 bases respectively, with 9 bases between them. The CDR3 region is CASSLVGGDEQYF. As DNA, the CDR3 is TGTGCCAGCAGCTTAGTTGGGGGAGACGAGCAGTACTTC.

There are a few counts of this clonotype. The chain is built from TRBV7-2 and TRBJ1-5, with 8 nucleotides matching TRBD1. Germline V lookup: CDR1 SGHTA, CDR2 FQGNSA. This CDR3 has 16 residues. Trimming cost V 5 bases and J 5 bases; bases outside gene matches: 11. CDR3 sequence reads: CASSQEPDRVHQPQHF. The CDR3 DNA is TGTGCCAGCAGCCAAGAACCGGACAGGGTGCATCAGCCCCAGCATTTT.

The chain employs TRBV2 and TRBJ1-5, with D maybe TRBD1 (5 bases). The CDR3 has 15 residues. CDR1 and CDR2 from the germline V gene are SNHLY and FYNNEI. Trimming removed 3 bases at V and 1 base at J, with 10 bases between. CDR3 sequence reads: CASSDEGPSNQPQHF. The CDR3 nucleotides read TGTGCCAGCAGTGATGAGGGACCGAGCAATCAGCCCCAGCATTTT.

This chain joins TRBV6-2 or TRBV6-3 and TRBJ2-1, with 11 bases matching TRBD2. With V trimmed by 6 bases and J by 8 bases, 12 bases remained unmatched. Germline V CDR1 and CDR2: MNHEY, SVGEGT. The CDR3 spans 16 residues. CDR3 sequence: CASSPAGTSGGDEQFF. The CDR3 DNA follows: TGTGCCAGCAGCCCAGCCGGGACTAGCGGCGGCGATGAGCAGTTCTTC.

V and J are TRBV25-1 and TRBJ1-5; D is unresolved. This CDR3 is 19 amino acids long. Trimming shortened V by 6 bases and J by 9 bases, and 33 bases separated the two germline ends. Looked up from germline, CDR1 is MGHDK and CDR2 is SYGVNS. The CDR3 region is CASSFLGSGPEGTISPQHF. The CDR3 bases are TGTGCCAGCAGCTTTCTCGGGTCCGGACCTGAGGGTACAATCTCGCCCCAGCATTTT.

The gene calls are TRBV2 and TRBJ1-4; 7 bases align to TRBD1. Trimming cost V 9 bases and J 2 bases; bases outside gene matches: 12. CDR3 length: 16 residues. CDR1 and CDR2 from the germline V gene are SNHLY and FYNNEI. The CDR3 DNA follows: TGTGCCAGTCGGAAACAGGGGTTTGCCACTAATGAAAAACTGTTTTTT. Translating gives CASRKQGFATNEKLFF.

This sequence joins TRBV29-1 and TRBJ2-7, with a weak D call TRBD1 (6 bases). CDR3 length equals 14 residues. V lost 4 bases and J lost 5, with 18 bases in between. The V gene's germline CDR1 is SQVTM and CDR2 ANQGSEA. CDR3: CSVGWQGLRNEQYF. For the CDR3, the DNA is TGCAGCGTTGGATGGCAGGGGCTAAGGAACGAGCAGTACTTC.

The J gene is TRBJ1-6, the V gene TRBV6-5, with D perhaps TRBD1 (6 bases). This CDR3 spans 14 amino acids. Deletions cut 5 bases from V and 10 bases from J, with 15 bases between. CDR1 MNHEY and CDR2 SVGAGI come from the germline V gene. CDR3 coding DNA: TGTGCCAGCAGTCAGGACAGTCTGTGGTCACCCCTCCACTTT. Translated: CASSQDSLWSPLHF.

This chain joins TRBV11-3 and TRBJ1-5, with a possible D match to TRBD1 (5 bases). Trimming left V 5 bases short and J 9 bases short, with 17 bases between. From germline, CDR1 is SGHNT and CDR2 YENEEA. CDR3 size: 14 residues. The CDR3 DNA is TGTGCCAGCAGCATAAAGACAGAATGGTTGCCCCAGCATTTT. Protein sequence: CASSIKTEWLPQHF. Looking up the rest from reference TRBV11-3 and TRBJ1-5 gives the full variable domain: EAGVVQSPRYKIIEKKQPVAFWCNPISGHNTLYWYLQNLGQGPELLIRYENEEAVDDSQLPKDRFSAERLKGVDSTLKIQPAELGDSAVYLCASSIKTEWLPQHFGDGTRLSIL.

This chain connects TRBV20-1 to TRBJ2-2; 8 nucleotides match TRBD2. CDR1 and CDR2 (germline): DFQATT, SNEGSKA (reference sequence). V was clipped by 2 bases and J by 7 bases; unmatched bases: 6. This CDR3 region has 14 residues. Written as DNA, the CDR3 is TGCAGTGCTAGATCGCCGGGAGGGGGCGGGGAGCTGTTTTTT. Translating gives CSARSPGGGGELFF.

Comments on this clonotype: Germline and junction disagree at one end, which may indicate a read error. The chain has TRBV7-3 and TRBJ1-1, with a tentative D call TRBD1 (6 bases). CDR3 length: 14 amino acids. The germline CDR1 and CDR2 sequences are SGHTA and FQGTGA. This CDR3 reads CASSQEGGGIRAFF. The CDR3 nucleotides are TGCGCCAGCAGCCAAGAGGGCGGGGGCATACGAGCTTTCTTT.